The clone carrying this TCR beta chain was seen only once. Its antigen is currently unknown. Germline CDR1 is KGHDR and CDR2 is SFDVKD. This CDR3 is built from 12 residues. V was clipped by 9 bases and J by 5 bases; unmatched bases: 4. These data come from a study of vaccination effects on CD4 cells after COVID-19. TCRdb's copy holds only in-frame clones and misses some; the assay was immunoSEQ multiplex PCR. The table shows about 73,000 clones, with 73% occurring only once. Study-level results: Marked clonal contraction of infection- and vaccine-induced clones was seen late after vaccination. Cross-reaction with common cold coronaviruses was seen in only 1 of 255 vaccine-induced clones from healthy vaccinees.

Cultured cells yielded isolated CD4+ T cells after around 10 days. Two doses of either BNT162b2 or mRNA-1273 were given to each participant. The clonotype was recovered from a human donor who received a COVID-19 vaccine. Sequences were derived from CD4+ T cells from PBMCs cultured without peptide, sampled after COVID-19 vaccination. V is TRBV24-1 and J is TRBJ2-7, with 9 bases identical to TRBD1. CDR3 DNA: TGTGCCACCCATGGACAGGGGCACGAGCAGTACGTC. This sequence encodes CATHGQGHEQYV.